Shown below are 18 T cell receptor beta chains from a single sample sequenced in a study of blood T cell repertoires in COVID-19. Sequenced by immunoSEQ multiplex PCR; TCRdb stores in-frame clones only, minus some. Here the sample spans approximately 170,000 clones, around nine tenths being singletons. The specimen was peripheral blood. Receptors originate from a man in his 60s with active or convalescent COVID-19.

This clone has a single count. The chain links TRBV6-5 to TRBJ1-2; 7 nucleotides line up with TRBD1. Per germline, CDR1 MNHEY and CDR2 SVGAGI. V was clipped by 6 bases and J by 8 bases; unmatched bases: 9. CDR3 length: 13 residues. The CDR3 loop reads CASRSTGDLGYTF. CDR3 nucleotide sequence: TGTGCCAGCAGGTCAACAGGGGATCTCGGCTACACCTTC.

This chain connects TRBV5-1 to TRBJ1-2, with D unclear. Trimming took 0 bases from V and 8 from J, leaving 20 bases between them. The CDR3 is made up of 16 amino acids. CDR1 and CDR2 from the germline V gene are SGHRS and YFSETQ. The CDR3 coding sequence is TGCGCCAGCAGCTTGGGGGAGGACGGACTACAACTCGGCTACACCTTC. Translating it yields CASSLGEDGLQLGYTF.

This chain uses TRBV12-5 with TRBJ2-3; weak D call: TRBD2 (6 bases). The V and J ends lost 7 bases and 0 bases respectively, with 14 bases between them. This CDR3 has 15 amino acids. Germline V gene sequence: CDR1 LGHNT, CDR2 FRNRAP. The CDR3 loop reads CASVSASASTDTQYF. The CDR3, as DNA: TGTGCTAGTGTCTCCGCTAGCGCTAGCACAGATACGCAGTATTTT.

V gene TRBV5-4 combines with J gene TRBJ2-3; D possibly corresponds to TRBD1 (5 bases). Trimming removed 1 base at V and 1 base at J, with 13 bases between. The CDR3 covers 16 residues. Looked up from germline, CDR1 is SGHNT and CDR2 is YYREEE (reference sequence). DNA for the CDR3: TGTGCCAGCAGCTTGATCCCAGGGATGGGCACAGATACGCAGTATTTT. Its translation: CASSLIPGMGTDTQYF.

The J gene is TRBJ2-1, the V gene TRBV5-1; 8 bases line up with TRBD2. Trimming at V came to 4 bases and at J to 10 bases, leaving 10 bases not matched to a gene. Germline CDR1 SGHRS, CDR2 YFSETQ. The CDR3 runs to 14 residues. DNA for the CDR3: TGCGCCAGCAGCCCTAGAACTAGCGGCCCAGAGCAGTTCTTC. This sequence encodes CASSPRTSGPEQFF.

Only a few counts were recorded for this clone. V usage is TRBV19 and J usage is TRBJ1-1; 7 bases match TRBD1. From germline, CDR1 is LNHDA and CDR2 SQIVND (reference sequence). With V trimmed by 7 bases and J by 1 base, 6 bases remained unmatched. The CDR3 covers 14 residues. CDR3: CASTLGTENTEAFF. CDR3 sequence (DNA): TGTGCCAGTACCCTAGGGACAGAGAACACTGAAGCTTTCTTT.

This sequence joins TRBV5-4 and TRBJ2-7; D gene uncertain. The CDR3 is made up of 13 amino acids. V dropped 0 bases and J dropped 4 bases, with 8 bases sitting between them. Germline values: CDR1 SGHNT, CDR2 YYREEE (reference sequence). The DNA for the CDR3 is TGTGCCAGCAGCTTGGAGAGTGATTACGAGCAGTACTTC. Encoded protein: CASSLESDYEQYF.

This chain connects TRBV6-6 to TRBJ1-2, with 8 nucleotides matching TRBD1. Germline loops: CDR1 MNHNY, CDR2 SVGAGI (reference sequence). The V and J ends lost 7 bases and 4 bases, in that order; junction bases with no gene match: 8. The CDR3 loop spans 14 amino acids. CDR3 in DNA: TGTGCCAGCACCTCCGGACAGGGCGTCTATGGCTACACCTTC. Its translation is CASTSGQGVYGYTF.

The chain is built from TRBV15 and TRBJ2-7; 7 nucleotides match TRBD1. Germline assignment: CDR1 LNHNV and CDR2 YYDKDF (reference sequence). V lost 3 bases, J lost 7 bases, and 6 bases stayed unmatched. The length of the CDR3 is 13 residues. DNA of the CDR3: TGTGCCACCAGCAGCAGGGGGTCGGGAGAGCAGTACTTC. Protein sequence: CATSSRGSGEQYF.

The V and J genes are TRBV3-1 (or the pseudogene TRBV3-2) and TRBJ2-1, with 8 bases lining up with TRBD2. V lost 8 bases and J lost 6; bases outside the gene matches: 9. This CDR3 comprises 14 residues. The germline V gene has CDR1 LGHDT and CDR2 YNNKEL (reference sequence). The CDR3 bases are TGTGCCAGCGTGGGGACTAGGTCCGCCAATGAGCAGTTCTTC. It specifies CASVGTRSANEQFF.

The chain uses TRBV6-5 and TRBJ1-2, with D maybe TRBD1 (6 bases). The CDR3 contains 12 residues. Per germline, CDR1 MNHEY and CDR2 SVGAGI. Trimming cost V 2 bases and J 8 bases, with 9 bases left between them. The CDR3 region is CASSYLQGGYTF. The DNA for the CDR3 is TGTGCCAGCAGTTACCTTCAGGGGGGCTACACCTTC.

The chain recombines TRBV9 with TRBJ1-3; no reliable D call. The V gene lost 4 bases and the J gene lost 0 bases, with 11 bases spanning the gap. The CDR3 is 15 residues long. Germline V CDR1 and CDR2: SGDLS, YYNGEE. CDR3 DNA: TGTGCCAGCAGCCAAAAAACGAGCTCTGGAAACACCATATATTTT. Protein product: CASSQKTSSGNTIYF.

The gene calls are TRBV5-1 and TRBJ1-6; D gene unclear. V lost 4 bases, J lost 8 bases, and 10 bases lay in between. CDR3 length: 13 amino acids. Germline lookup yields CDR1 SGHRS and CDR2 YFSETQ. In DNA, the CDR3 is TGCGCCAGCAGCAACCTCCAGGATTCACCCCTCCACTTT. It encodes CASSNLQDSPLHF.

The rearrangement links TRBV6-4 to TRBJ2-3; possibly TRBD1 for D (6 bases). Germline assignment: CDR1 MRHNA and CDR2 SNTAGT. V was clipped by 0 bases and J by 4 bases, with 8 bases between them. The CDR3 is 14 residues long. CDR3 amino acids: CASSDSGAPDTQYF. CDR3 DNA sequence: TGTGCCAGCAGTGACTCGGGGGCACCAGATACGCAGTATTTT.

The table lists this clone with a few counts. The V and J genes are TRBV6-1 and TRBJ1-6; no reliable D call. The CDR3 extends over 17 amino acids. Trimming pared 3 bases from V and 0 bases from J, leaving 12 bases between. Looked up from germline, CDR1 is MNHNS and CDR2 is SASEGT. As DNA, the CDR3 is TGTGCCAGCAGTGATGGGCCCCCGAGCTCCTATAATTCACCCCTCCACTTT. It is translated as CASSDGPPSSYNSPLHF.

The chain joins TRBV25-1 to TRBJ1-6; 8 bases line up with TRBD1. The CDR3 spans 16 residues. Germline V gene sequence: CDR1 MGHDK, CDR2 SYGVNS. V trimming: 3 bases; J trimming: 7 bases; junction bases outside the gene matches: 8. The CDR3 reads CASSDPGQGENSPLHF. The CDR3 nucleotides are TGTGCCAGCAGTGACCCCGGACAGGGCGAAAATTCACCCCTCCACTTT.

The DNA for the CDR3 is TGTGCCAGCAGCCCAACGCGCGGGGGCTCCTACGAGCAGTACTTC. Its protein product is CASSPTRGGSYEQYF. The chain combines TRBV7-8 with TRBJ2-7; 7 nucleotides match TRBD2. The germline CDR1 and CDR2 sequences are SGHVS and FQNEAQ. The CDR3 extends over 15 amino acids. V lost 5 bases and J lost 0; bases outside the gene matches: 7.

V gene TRBV30 combines with J gene TRBJ2-7; D unclear. Germline V gene sequence: CDR1 GTSNPN, CDR2 SVGIG (reference sequence). There are 11 residues in the CDR3. The V and J ends lost 2 bases and 3 bases respectively, with 5 bases between them. CDR3 in amino acids: CAWSFRYEQYF. The CDR3 DNA follows: TGTGCCTGGAGTTTCCGCTACGAGCAGTACTTC.